This passage covers 6 T cell receptor beta chains from one sample sequenced in a study of cytomegalovirus exposure and HLA in healthy donors. A multiplex PCR was run with 60 Vbeta primers and 13 Jbeta primers. Only in-frame clones appear in the TCRdb table, and some are missing; sequencing was by immunoSEQ multiplex PCR. The repertoire holds more than 150,000 clones, with 80% as singletons. The sequencing input was PBMCs. These receptors originate from a woman in her fifties or sixties in good health and CMV-seropositive.

The chain recombines TRBV11-2 with TRBJ2-1; 9 nucleotides line up with TRBD2. The CDR3 has 18 residues. From germline, CDR1 is SGHAT and CDR2 FQNNGV. The ends lost 0 bases at V and 2 bases at J; junction bases unmatched: 8. The CDR3, as DNA: TGTGCCAGCAGCTTAGAAGTTTTAGGCGGGAGGGCCTACAATGAGCAGTTCTTC. Protein product: CASSLEVLGGRAYNEQFF.

The chain couples TRBV7-2 to TRBJ2-7, with TRBD2 identical over 11 bases. V shed 7 bases, J shed 7 bases, and the junction held 12 bases outside the gene matches. The CDR3 is made up of 15 amino acids. Germline V lookup: CDR1 SGHTA, CDR2 FQGNSA. CDR3 region: CASNFDSGRAGEQYF. DNA for the CDR3: TGTGCCAGCAATTTTGATAGCGGGAGGGCGGGTGAGCAGTACTTC.

This rearrangement joins TRBV5-1 to TRBJ1-1; TRBD1 matches 7 bases. Trimming took 4 bases from V and 8 from J; bases not matched to a gene: 20. Germline-derived CDR1 and CDR2 are SGHRS and YFSETQ. The CDR3 runs 17 residues. CDR3 protein: CASSHGQDFPRSGEAFF. The CDR3 region has the DNA TGCGCCAGCAGCCATGGACAGGATTTTCCCCGTTCAGGAGAAGCTTTCTTT. The variable domain in full, completed from reference TRBV5-1 and TRBJ1-1, reads KAGVTQTPRYLIKTRGQQVTLSCSPISGHRSVSWYQQTPGQGLQFLFEYFSETQRNKGNFPGRFSGRQFSNSRSEMNVSTLELGDSALYLCASSHGQDFPRSGEAFFGQGTRLTVV.

The gene calls are TRBV29-1 and TRBJ2-1; D uncertain. The CDR3 runs to 13 residues. The V end lost 0 bases, the J end lost 4 bases, and 7 bases lay between the germline ends. In germline, CDR1 is SQVTM, CDR2 ANQGSEA. The CDR3, as DNA: TGCAGCGTTGAAGATTCGGGTTACAATGAGCAGTTCTTC. Translated, it gives CSVEDSGYNEQFF.

The rearrangement uses TRBV19 and TRBJ2-2; TRBD2 matches 9 bases. Germline V gives CDR1 LNHDA, CDR2 SQIVND (reference sequence). Trimming at V came to 3 bases and at J to 3 bases, leaving 5 bases not matched to a gene. CDR3 length: 16 residues. CDR3 sequence reads: CASSIKRGDYTGELFF. DNA for the CDR3: TGTGCCAGTAGTATCAAGCGGGGGGACTACACCGGGGAGCTGTTTTTT.

This chain links TRBV7-2 with TRBJ2-1; TRBD1 is a possible D gene (6 bases). CDR1 is SGHTA and CDR2 is FQGNSA in the germline V gene. Trimming shortened V by 5 bases and J by 9 bases, and 14 bases separated the two germline ends. This CDR3 is built from 13 residues. CDR3 protein: CASSDRLATEQFF. The CDR3 bases are TGTGCCAGCAGCGACAGGTTGGCCACTGAGCAGTTCTTC.